The entry below describes one T cell receptor beta chain. Its target is not known. The CDR3 does not close with the conserved phenylalanine or tryptophan, likely indicating a read error. The V gene's germline CDR1 is SQVTM and CDR2 ANQGSEA. The CDR3 is 14 residues long. The library came from three nested PCR rounds adapted from ARM-PCR protocols. TCRdb ran MiXCR on the multiplex PCR reads and lists one entry per CDR3 protein. The sample has roughly 67,000 distinct CDR3 sequences, roughly 77% seen once. The data are from a study of tumor and adjacent non-tumor tissue in lung cancer. The template was RNA from unsorted bulk tissue. Distant lung tissue was collected more than 3 cm away from the tumor edge. Study results and limitations: Patients with more diverse tumor TCRs had worse survival.

This chain uses TRBV29-1 with TRBJ2-2, with 7 bases matching TRBD2. Source material: distant non-tumor lung tissue. The sequence came from a man aged 60 to 75 with non-small cell lung cancer. This CDR3 reads CTVEKRENTGELFS. Here the CDR3 DNA reads TGCACCGTTGAAAAGCGGGAGAACACCGGGGAGCTGTTTTCT.